A single sample gave rise to the 21 T cell receptor beta chains below, sequenced in a study of T cell clonality in common variable immunodeficiency. The protocol was immunoSEQ multiplex PCR, while the TCRdb copy is restricted to in-frame clones and leaves out a portion. The repertoire shows 50,000 to 65,000 clones, none seen only once; the top ten take around 1.7%. The sequencing input was peripheral blood mononuclear cells. Source of these receptors: a person aged 18 to 75 in good health.

Comments on this clone: The CDR3 is cut off 3 residues early in the read; its end comes from the germline J gene. This sequence joins TRBV18 and TRBJ1-2; perhaps TRBD1 as D (6 bases). The CDR3 consists of 15 residues. Germline-derived CDR1 and CDR2 are KGHSH and LQKENI. The CDR3 spells CASSPNGQTSGGYTF. CDR3 bases read: TGTGCCAGCTCCCCAAACGGACAGACCTCGGGGGGC. The full variable domain, in which reference TRBV18 and TRBJ1-2 provide the parts outside the CDR3, is NAGVMQNPRHLVRRRGQEARLRCSPMKGHSHVYWYRQLPEEGLKFMVYLQKENIIDESGMPKERFSAEFPKEGPSILRIQQVVRGDSAAYFCASSPNGQTSGGYTFGSGTRLTVV.

This clone was detected many times. The read stops 3 residues short of the end of the CDR3; the missing end is completed from the germline J gene. The chain uses TRBV23-1 and TRBJ1-5; 9 bases agree with TRBD1. TRBV23-1 is identified as an open reading frame with a role that is uncertain. The junction had 12 bases not matched to a gene; V was cut back by 6 bases and J by 6 bases. CDR3 length: 16 amino acids. CDR3 loop: CASRPGQGNVGQPQHF. Incomplete CDR3 DNA: TGCGCCAGCAGACCGGGACAGGGAAACGTGGGTCAGCCC.

In its sample, this clone was seen many times. The read ends 3 residues early relative to the CDR3; the germline J gene fills the gap. The chain is built from TRBV11-2 and TRBJ2-7, with TRBD2 matching over 9 bases. V was clipped by 6 bases and J by 6 bases; unmatched bases: 9. Germline V CDR1 and CDR2: SGHAT, FQNNGV. The CDR3 has 14 amino acids. The sequenced CDR3 bases are TGTGCCAGCAGTAATCTAGCGGGGTCGCTCGAG. The encoded protein is CASSNLAGSLE. The whole CDR3 region reads CASSNLAGSLEQYF.

This clone was seen repeatedly, ten times or more. The read terminates 3 residues ahead of where the CDR3 ends, so the germline J gene completes it. The chain couples TRBV11-2 to TRBJ2-5, with 9 bases aligning to TRBD2. The germline CDR1 and CDR2 sequences are SGHAT and FQNNGV. The CDR3 loop spans 14 amino acids. J was trimmed by 0 bases and V by 7 bases; bases with no gene match: 3. The chain's CDR3 is CASKRLADQETQYF. CDR3 DNA (partial): TGTGCCAGCAAGCGACTAGCGGACCAAGAGACC.

This clone was found many times. With the read ending 3 residues before the CDR3 end, the germline J gene is used to fill in that end. The J gene is TRBJ1-1, the V gene TRBV18, with D possibly TRBD1 on 5 matching bases. Deletions cut 2 bases from V and 7 bases from J, with 17 bases between. CDR1 is KGHSH, CDR2 LQKENI, per germline. CDR3 length: 15 residues. The CDR3 bases that were read are TGTGCCAGCTCACCAGATCGGACACTACTCGGTGAA. Residues: CASSPDRTLLGE. The CDR3 in full is CASSPDRTLLGEAFF.

This clone was detected many times. The read ends 3 residues shy of where the CDR3 ends; the end is completed using the germline J gene. The J gene is TRBJ1-5, the V gene TRBV19; D not certain. V lost 1 base and J 7 bases, leaving 20 bases between the germline ends. This CDR3 is 17 amino acids long. The germline V gene encodes CDR1 LNHDA and CDR2 SQIVND (reference sequence). CDR3 DNA (partial): TGTGCCAGTAGTATAGCTAGGTTTTCTACTGGCCTGCAGCCC. Amino acids: CASSIARFSTGLQP. The entire CDR3 protein reads CASSIARFSTGLQPQHF.

A few counts support this clone. The read gets to within 3 residues of the CDR3 end, and the germline J gene fills in the rest. The V gene is TRBV11-2, the J gene TRBJ1-1; D might be TRBD1 (5 bases). The V end was cut by 5 bases, the J end by 1 base, with 11 bases between. CDR3 length equals 14 residues. Germline CDR1 and CDR2: SGHAT and FQNNGV. The sequenced CDR3 bases are TGTGCCAGCAGCACGCAGACAGCGAACACTGAA. Amino acids: CASSTQTANTE. The complete CDR3 protein is CASSTQTANTEAFF.

This clone showed up many times. Coverage ceases 3 residues before the CDR3 finishes, and the germline J gene fills in the end. This chain links TRBV19 with TRBJ2-4; D unresolved. V shed 2 bases and J shed 0 bases, with 11 bases lying between them. The CDR3 totals 16 residues. CDR1 and CDR2 from the germline V gene are LNHDA and SQIVND (reference sequence). This CDR3 is CASSISPRGAKNIQYF. CDR3 DNA (partial): TGTGCCAGTAGTATATCCCCCCGCGGAGCCAAAAACATT. Variable domain in full (rest from reference TRBV19 and TRBJ2-4): DGGITQSPKYLFRKEGQNVTLSCEQNLNHDAMYWYRQDPGQGLRLIYYSQIVNDFQKGDIAEGYSVSREKKESFPLTVTSAQKNPTAFYLCASSISPRGAKNIQYFGAGTRLSVL.

This clone was picked up many times. The CDR3 goes on 3 residues after the read ends, and that part is filled in from the germline J gene. The chain has TRBV20-1 and TRBJ1-5; D is undetermined. The CDR3 covers 13 residues. Trimming removed 3 bases from V and 3 bases from J, with 9 bases in between. CDR1 and CDR2 (germline): DFQATT, SNEGSKA (reference sequence). The CDR3 reads CSASAGTNQPQHF. CDR3 DNA, as far as it was read: TGCAGTGCTAGTGCAGGAACCAATCAGCCC.

This clone showed up many times. Incomplete CDR3 DNA: TGTGCCAGCAGTGGCCAACTAGCGGGAACCTACGAG. Protein: CASSGQLAGTYE. In full, the CDR3 is CASSGQLAGTYEQYF. This chain uses TRBV6-1 with TRBJ2-7; 10 bases line up with TRBD2. The read finishes 3 residues shy of the CDR3 end, and the germline J gene is used to complete it. The V gene's germline CDR1 is MNHNS and CDR2 SASEGT. CDR3 length: 15 residues. V shed 4 bases and J 2 bases; nucleotides not matched to a gene: 5.

This clone was seen ten or more times. The read stops 3 residues short of the end of the CDR3; the missing end is completed from the germline J gene. The genes are TRBV5-1 and TRBJ2-3, with D unresolved. This CDR3 is built from 14 residues. V was pared by 4 bases and J by 0 bases, with 9 bases between. CDR1 SGHRS and CDR2 YFSETQ come from the germline V gene. Here the CDR3 reads CASSVGSSTDTQYF. The part of the CDR3 DNA that was read is TGCGCCAGCAGCGTGGGTTCTAGCACAGATACG.

This clone showed up many times. The CDR3 end lies 3 residues beyond the end of the read and is filled in from the germline J gene. This chain connects TRBV5-1 to TRBJ1-1; 7 nucleotides line up with TRBD1. The V and J ends lost 3 bases and 3 bases, in that order; junction bases with no gene match: 11. The germline V gene has CDR1 SGHRS and CDR2 YFSETQ. This CDR3 region has 16 residues. Partial CDR3 DNA: TGCGCCAGCAGCTCGGAAAAGACAGGGAGGGACACTGAA. Its translation is CASSSEKTGRDTE. The entire CDR3 sequence reads CASSSEKTGRDTEAFF.

This clone was detected ten times or more. The read gets to within 3 residues of the CDR3 end, and the germline J gene fills in the rest. The chain is built from TRBV19 and TRBJ1-1; D gene ambiguous. Germline V gene data show CDR1 as LNHDA and CDR2 as SQIVND (reference sequence). The CDR3 spans 14 residues. The V gene lost 4 bases and the J gene lost 1 base, with 10 bases spanning the gap. Partial CDR3 DNA: TGTGCCAGTAGTAAAGGCAGTTGGAACACTGAA. It encodes CASSKGSWNTE. The full CDR3 sequence reads CASSKGSWNTEAFF.

In this sample, this clone turned up many times. The read gets to within 3 residues of the CDR3 end, and the germline J gene fills in the rest. V is TRBV2 and J is TRBJ1-6; 7 bases are shared with TRBD1. J lost 5 bases, V lost 6 bases, and 7 bases had no gene match. In germline, CDR1 is SNHLY, CDR2 FYNNEI. This CDR3 region has 15 residues. This chain's CDR3 is CASRVGTVHNSPLHF. The covered CDR3 bases are TGTGCCAGCAGAGTAGGGACAGTACATAATTCACCC.

The table lists this clone with many counts. The CDR3 end falls 3 residues outside the read, so it is completed with the germline J gene. This sequence joins TRBV23-1 and TRBJ2-7, with 7 nucleotides matching TRBD1. TRBV23-1 is flagged as an ORF with uncertain function. The CDR3 is 15 residues long. V lost 0 bases and J lost 6; bases outside the gene matches: 8. The CDR3 reads CASSQSRDSRSEQYF. The sequenced part of the CDR3 DNA is TGCGCCAGCAGTCAATCGAGGGACAGTCGCTCCGAG.

Many counts were recorded for this clone. The CDR3 end falls 3 residues outside the read, so it is completed with the germline J gene. This rearrangement joins TRBV5-5 to TRBJ2-1, with 13 positions matching TRBD2. Unmatched junction bases numbered 1, after V lost 2 bases and J lost 8 bases. The CDR3 runs 14 residues. Germline-derived CDR1 and CDR2 are SGHKS and YYEKEE (reference sequence). CDR3: CASSFGLAGDEQFF. The covered CDR3 bases are TGTGCCAGCAGCTTTGGACTAGCGGGAGATGAG.

In this sample, this clone turned up many times. The read falls 3 residues short of the CDR3 end, and the missing part is taken from the germline J gene. This chain links TRBV24-1 with TRBJ2-5; 11 bases are shared with TRBD2. CDR1 is KGHDR and CDR2 is SFDVKD in the germline V gene. The CDR3 is made up of 15 amino acids. V trimming: 3 bases; J trimming: 4 bases; junction bases outside the gene matches: 3. The covered CDR3 bases are TGTGCCACCAGTGATGTAGCGGGAGGGGGAGAGACC. Its translation is CATSDVAGGGET. The full-length CDR3 reads as CATSDVAGGGETQYF.

This clone has a count of ten or more. The read ends 3 residues before the CDR3 terminus; that terminus is restored from the germline J gene. The J gene is TRBJ1-2, the V gene TRBV4-1, with D tentatively TRBD1 (5 bases). CDR3 length: 13 amino acids. V was shortened by 1 base and J by 4 bases, with 7 bases between the two germline ends. Germline-derived CDR1 and CDR2 are MGHRA and YSYEKL. Incomplete CDR3 DNA: TGCGCCAGCAGCCAAGTGGGACTCTATGGC. Encoded protein: CASSQVGLYG. The entire CDR3 reads CASSQVGLYGYTF.

This clone was seen repeatedly, ten times or more. The CDR3 is cut off 3 residues early in the read; its end comes from the germline J gene. The chain recombines TRBV29-1 with TRBJ1-1, with D maybe TRBD1 (5 bases). The CDR3 runs to 16 residues. Germline V lookup: CDR1 SQVTM, CDR2 ANQGSEA. The CDR3 sequence is CSVEGLAGDSGETAFF. CDR3 DNA (partial): TGCAGCGTTGAGGGGCTAGCGGGAGATTCCGGAGAGACA.

This clone was detected ten times or more. Read data end 3 residues before the CDR3 end; the end is taken from the germline J gene. The rearrangement uses TRBV5-4 and TRBJ1-4; TRBD1 matches at 8 bases. The CDR3 extends over 15 amino acids. The ends lost 3 bases at V and 7 bases at J; junction bases unmatched: 8. Germline V lookup: CDR1 SGHNT, CDR2 YYREEE (reference sequence). This chain's CDR3 is CASSSRGQGFEKLFF. The DNA read from the CDR3 is TGTGCCAGCAGCTCCAGGGGGCAAGGCTTTGAAAAA.

For this clone: With the read ending 3 residues before the CDR3 end, the germline J gene is used to fill in that end. The chain combines TRBV2 with TRBJ1-5; 7 bases match TRBD1. Germline V gene data show CDR1 as SNHLY and CDR2 as FYNNEI. The CDR3 loop spans 13 amino acids. Germline trimming cut 7 bases from V and 6 bases from J; bases unmatched to any gene: 6. CDR3 DNA, as far as it was read: TGTGCCAGCAATGACCAGGGGGTTCAGCCC. Amino acid sequence: CASNDQGVQP. The full CDR3 sequence reads CASNDQGVQPQHF.